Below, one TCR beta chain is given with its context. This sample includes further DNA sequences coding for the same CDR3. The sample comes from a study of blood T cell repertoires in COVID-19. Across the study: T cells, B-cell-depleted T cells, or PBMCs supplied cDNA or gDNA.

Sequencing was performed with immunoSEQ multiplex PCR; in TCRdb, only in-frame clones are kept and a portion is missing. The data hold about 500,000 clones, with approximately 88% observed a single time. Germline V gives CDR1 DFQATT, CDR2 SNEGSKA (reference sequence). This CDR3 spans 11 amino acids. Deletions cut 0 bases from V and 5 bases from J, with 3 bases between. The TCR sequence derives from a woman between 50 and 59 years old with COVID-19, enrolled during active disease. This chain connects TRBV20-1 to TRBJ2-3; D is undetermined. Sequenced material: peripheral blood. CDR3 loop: CSARDQDTQYF. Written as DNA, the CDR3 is TGCAGTGCTAGAGATCAAGATACGCAGTATTTT.